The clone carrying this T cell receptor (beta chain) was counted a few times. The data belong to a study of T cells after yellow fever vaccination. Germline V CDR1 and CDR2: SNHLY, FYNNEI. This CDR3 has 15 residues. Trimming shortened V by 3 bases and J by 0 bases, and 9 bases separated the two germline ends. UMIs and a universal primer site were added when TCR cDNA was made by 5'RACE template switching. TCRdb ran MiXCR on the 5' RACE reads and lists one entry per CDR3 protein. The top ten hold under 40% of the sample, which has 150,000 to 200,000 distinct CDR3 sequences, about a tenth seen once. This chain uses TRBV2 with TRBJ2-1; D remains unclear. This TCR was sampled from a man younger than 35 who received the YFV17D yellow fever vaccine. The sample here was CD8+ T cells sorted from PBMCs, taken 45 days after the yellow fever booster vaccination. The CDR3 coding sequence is TGTGCCAGCAGTGACCCGCGGAGCTCCTACAATGAGCAGTTCTTC. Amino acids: CASSDPRSSYNEQFF.